The clone carrying this TCR beta chain was seen more than once but under ten times. This sample was taken from a study of glioma-infiltrating T cells after dendritic cell vaccination. The wider study: Patients had newly diagnosed or recurrent glioblastoma and received dendritic cell vaccines.

Germline assignment: CDR1 MGHDK and CDR2 SYGVNS. V dropped 6 bases and J dropped 4 bases, with 12 bases sitting between them. CDR3 length equals 13 residues. TCRdb keeps only in-frame clones here, not all; method: immunoSEQ multiplex PCR. The data show about 95,000 clones, approximately 87% seen once. The sequencing used blood, collected before dendritic cell vaccination. The chain recombines TRBV25-1 with TRBJ1-1, with no clear D. The clonotype was recovered from a human donor with glioblastoma. The CDR3 nucleotides read TGTGCCAGCAGCGAGTCCGGGAGCACTGAAGCTTTCTTT. As protein: CASSESGSTEAFF.